This record covers a single T cell receptor beta chain. Its cognate antigen is unknown. The source of the sample is a study of long-term antiretroviral therapy in people with HIV. Every sample had roughly 0.95-10 million cryopreserved PBMC in it before DNA extraction. Study-level points and caveats: In the period from the mid-2000s to the late 2010s, blood was collected, possibly under older ART regimens. Diversity went up after ART and still fell short of transplant donor controls.

In germline, CDR1 is SGHTA, CDR2 FQGNSA. The V gene end was trimmed by 5 bases and the J gene end by 10 bases; junction bases not matched to a gene: 7. The CDR3 is 13 residues long. Survey level was the resolution at which the v3.0 immunoSEQ assay ran. The repertoire was sequenced with immunoSEQ multiplex PCR; TCRdb's copy has only in-frame clones and lacks some. The repertoire holds 15,000 to 20,000 clones, around nine tenths seen once, with around 10% in the top ten. Sequences were derived from unsorted PBMCs, sampled 6.9 years after starting antiretroviral therapy. V and J are TRBV7-2 and TRBJ2-1, with 8 bases fitting TRBD2. This TCR came from a man in his fifties or sixties with HIV. The CDR3 spells CASSTQLAGEQFF. CDR3 bases: TGTGCCAGCAGCACACAATTAGCGGGAGAGCAGTTCTTC.